The 29 T cell receptor beta chains in this list originate from one sample, sequenced in a study of post-analysis software for immune sequencing data. Study observations and caveats: The study found TRBV5-6, TRBV5-1 and TRBV20-1 among five TRBV segments more frequent in patients than controls.

These receptors have no identified antigens. The TCR beta cDNA libraries carried unique molecular identifiers. TCRdb re-analysed the PCR reads in MiXCR, keeping a single row per CDR3 protein. This sample has fewer than 900,000 distinct CDR3 sequences, with about 45% found just once. Sample: blood. The receptors here all came from a girl between 5 and 17 years old with multiple sclerosis.

The rearrangement uses TRBV7-3 and TRBJ2-3; D perhaps matches TRBD1 (6 bases). Germline V gene data show CDR1 as SGHTA and CDR2 as FQGTGA. Between the trimmed V and J ends, which lost 1 base and 6 bases, there was a span of 20 bases. This CDR3 spans 17 amino acids. DNA for the CDR3: TGTGCCAGCAGCTTAAATCGGAAGGGGGAGAATTGGGATACGCAGTATTTT. Translated: CASSLNRKGENWDTQYF.

In its sample, this clonotype was seen a few times. This chain joins TRBV4-1 and TRBJ2-1, with D hard to call. This CDR3 contains 17 residues. Germline values: CDR1 MGHRA, CDR2 YSYEKL. V shed 0 bases and J shed 0 bases, with 12 bases lying between them. Here the CDR3 reads CASSQDPGSFSYNEQFF. In nucleotides, the CDR3 is TGCGCCAGCAGCCAAGATCCGGGCAGCTTCTCCTACAATGAGCAGTTCTTC.

The rearrangement uses TRBV4-3 and TRBJ2-1, with D possibly TRBD2 on 5 matching bases. The CDR3 has 15 amino acids. V lost 0 bases, J lost 6 bases, and 12 bases lay in between. Germline loops: CDR1 LGHNA, CDR2 YSLEER. The CDR3 nucleotides read TGCGCCAGCAGCCAAGATCTCACTAGACCCAATGAGCAGTTCTTC. Translating it yields CASSQDLTRPNEQFF.

This chain uses TRBV15 with TRBJ2-7; 7 nucleotides line up with TRBD1. The J segment lost 0 bases and the V segment lost 2 bases, leaving 13 bases of the junction unmatched. The length of the CDR3 is 18 residues. CDR1 and CDR2 (germline): LNHNV, YYDKDF (reference sequence). The CDR3 DNA reads TGTGCCACCAGCAGACAAACCTGGACAGGCTGGAGCTCCTACGAGCAGTACTTC. It translates to CATSRQTWTGWSSYEQYF.

J is TRBJ1-1 and V is TRBV7-9, with D unresolved. The germline gives CDR1 SEHNR, CDR2 FQNEAQ (reference sequence). V was trimmed by 2 bases and J by 3 bases, leaving 10 bases between them. This CDR3 is 14 amino acids long. The CDR3 DNA is TGTGCCAGCAGCTTAAGGTATGGGGACACTGAAGCTTTCTTT. Amino acids: CASSLRYGDTEAFF. Based on the CDR3 plus reference TRBV7-9 and TRBJ1-1, the full variable domain is DTGVSQNPRHKITKRGQNVTFRCDPISEHNRLYWYRQTLGQGPEFLTYFQNEAQLEKSRLLSDRFSAERPKGSFSTLEIQRTEQGDSAMYLCASSLRYGDTEAFFGQGTRLTVV.

The chain uses TRBV15 and TRBJ2-7; D uncertain. The length of the CDR3 is 15 residues. From germline, CDR1 is LNHNV and CDR2 YYDKDF (reference sequence). V was shortened by 0 bases and J by 0 bases, with 9 bases between the two germline ends. CDR3 nucleotides: TGTGCCACCAGCAGAGAACGTCAAAGCTCCTACGAGCAGTACTTC. Translation gives CATSRERQSSYEQYF.

The genes are TRBV20-1 and TRBJ2-3, with 7 bases aligning to TRBD1. The V and J ends lost 1 base and 0 bases, in that order; junction bases with no gene match: 7. CDR1 DFQATT and CDR2 SNEGSKA come from the germline V gene (reference sequence). The CDR3 is 16 residues long. The CDR3 DNA reads as TGCAGTGCTAGAGCGATAGGGGGCTCCAGCACAGATACGCAGTATTTT. Residues: CSARAIGGSSTDTQYF.

This clonotype turned up a few times. V gene TRBV2 combines with J gene TRBJ2-1, with D unresolved. The germline V and J ends were trimmed by 4 bases and 5 bases, with 3 bases remaining between them. Per germline, CDR1 SNHLY and CDR2 FYNNEI. This CDR3 comprises 11 residues. CDR3 in amino acids: CASSVHNEQFF. The CDR3 DNA is TGTGCCAGCAGTGTCCACAATGAGCAGTTCTTC.

V is TRBV28 and J is TRBJ2-7; tentative D call: TRBD2 (6 bases). The CDR3 length is 13 residues. The V gene lost 3 bases and the J gene lost 6 bases, with 12 bases spanning the gap. Germline-derived CDR1 and CDR2 are MDHEN and SYDVKM. DNA of the CDR3: TGTGCCAGCAGTTTGTATCGAGCGGGCGAGCAGTACTTC. Its protein is CASSLYRAGEQYF.

This clonotype was counted only a few times. The gene calls are TRBV18 and TRBJ1-5, with unresolved D. There are 14 residues in the CDR3. Germline loops: CDR1 KGHSH, CDR2 LQKENI. The V end was cut by 3 bases, the J end by 1 base, with 7 bases between. This CDR3 reads CASSPQVSNQPQHF. The CDR3 DNA reads as TGTGCCAGCTCACCGCAGGTCAGCAATCAGCCCCAGCATTTT.

This clonotype was picked up a small number of times. The rearrangement links TRBV27 to TRBJ2-7; D gene uncertain. Germline V gene data show CDR1 as MNHEY and CDR2 as SMNVEV (reference sequence). Trimming removed 8 bases at V and 3 bases at J, with 11 bases between. The CDR3 is 12 residues long. The CDR3 coding sequence is TGTGCCAGCGCTAGGGCTGGCTACGAGCAGTACTTC. Translating it yields CASARAGYEQYF.

In this sample, this clonotype turned up a few times. The V call is TRBV7-9, the J call TRBJ2-5; D perhaps matches TRBD1 (7 bases). Judging by the DNA end, TRBJ2-7 fits better; the J call may be wrong. The CDR3 spans 16 residues. Germline CDR1 reads SEHNR; CDR2 reads FQNEAQ (reference sequence). CDR3 protein: CASSLAPGGLHYEQYF. Here the CDR3 DNA reads TGTGCCAGCAGCTTAGCGCCAGGGGGGCTACACTACGAGCAGTACTTC.

The J gene is TRBJ2-5, the V gene TRBV9; tentative D call: TRBD2 (7 bases). The J call is doubtful: the DNA matches TRBJ2-7 better. Looked up from germline, CDR1 is SGDLS and CDR2 is YYNGEE. The CDR3 consists of 18 residues. In nucleotides, the CDR3 is TGTGCCAGCAGCGCTAGGGGGGGGTTCCGGGACGGTTCCTACGAGCAGTACTTC. This encodes CASSARGGFRDGSYEQYF.

This clonotype was counted a few times. V gene TRBV10-3 combines with J gene TRBJ2-1, with D possibly being TRBD1 (6 bases). The V end was cut by 6 bases, the J end by 3 bases, with 6 bases between. CDR3 size: 12 residues. The V gene's germline CDR1 is ENHRY and CDR2 SYGVKD. CDR3 sequence reads: CAIRDSYNEQFF. The CDR3, as DNA: TGTGCCATCAGGGACAGCTACAATGAGCAGTTCTTC.

The J gene is TRBJ2-5, the V gene TRBV29-1; TRBD2 aligns across 7 bases. V trimming: 2 bases; J trimming: 11 bases; junction bases outside the gene matches: 17. The germline V gene has CDR1 SQVTM and CDR2 ANQGSEA. The CDR3 has 15 residues. DNA of the CDR3: TGCAGCGTTGAACCTCTATTGGCGGGAGATCGTGAGCAGTACTTC. Residues: CSVEPLLAGDREQYF.

The chain recombines TRBV7-9 with TRBJ1-2; D is perhaps TRBD1 (5 bases). Germline V CDR1 and CDR2: SEHNR, FQNEAQ (reference sequence). The CDR3 extends over 16 amino acids. V lost 5 bases to trimming and J lost 4 bases, with 20 bases between them. The DNA for the CDR3 is TGTGCCAGCAGCCCCGGGGCAAGAACTCTAGTCTATGGCTACACCTTC. As protein: CASSPGARTLVYGYTF.

This clonotype was found a few times. V usage is TRBV6-2 or TRBV6-3 and J usage is TRBJ2-3; 7 bases line up with TRBD2. This CDR3 is 16 amino acids long. V shed 10 bases, J shed 2 bases, and the junction held 15 bases outside the gene matches. Germline CDR1 MNHEY, CDR2 SVGEGT. CDR3 residues: CATVEGTGGHTDTQYF. CDR3 sequence (DNA): TGTGCCACCGTGGAGGGGACGGGAGGCCACACAGATACGCAGTATTTT.

V gene TRBV12-3 or TRBV12-4 combines with J gene TRBJ2-4, with TRBD2 matching over 10 bases. The DNA end is a closer match to TRBJ2-7, so the J assignment may be wrong. The CDR3 is 15 amino acids. In nucleotides, the CDR3 is TGTGCCAGCAGTTTAGAGCCTAGCGGGGGATACGAGCAGTACTTC. Residues: CASSLEPSGGYEQYF.

This clonotype was recorded a few times. The chain links TRBV20-1 to TRBJ2-5; D call uncertain. From germline, CDR1 is DFQATT and CDR2 SNEGSKA (reference sequence). This CDR3 spans 11 amino acids. V was trimmed by 2 bases and J by 0 bases, leaving 1 base between them. DNA for the CDR3: TGCAGTGCTAGACACCAAGAGACCCAGTACTTC. It translates to CSARHQETQYF.

This clonotype was observed a few times. The V call is TRBV27, the J call TRBJ1-2, with D possibly matching TRBD1 (5 bases). Trimming cost V 4 bases and J 4 bases, with 13 bases left between them. From germline, CDR1 is MNHEY and CDR2 SMNVEV (reference sequence). CDR3 size: 14 residues. The CDR3 loop is CASSSTGARYGYTF. For the CDR3, the DNA is TGTGCCAGCAGTTCAACAGGAGCACGCTATGGCTACACCTTC.

This clonotype showed up just a few times. The chain carries TRBV27 and TRBJ2-5; TRBD1 is a possible D gene (6 bases). The J call is doubtful: the DNA matches TRBJ2-7 better. CDR1 is MNHEY, CDR2 SMNVEV, per germline (reference sequence). There are 15 residues in the CDR3. The CDR3 DNA sequence: TGTGCCAGCAGTCCCGGTAGCACAGGGTCACGCGAGCAGTACTTC. Protein sequence: CASSPGSTGSREQYF.

The chain carries TRBV7-9 and TRBJ1-2; D possibly corresponds to TRBD1 (5 bases). CDR1 SEHNR and CDR2 FQNEAQ come from the germline V gene (reference sequence). The CDR3 length is 16 residues. Trimming stripped 4 bases from V and 4 bases from J, with 19 bases between. CDR3 sequence: CASSSREGMIGYGYTF. Written as DNA, the CDR3 is TGTGCCAGCAGCTCCCGGGAGGGGATGATAGGCTATGGCTACACCTTC. Complete variable domain (other parts from reference TRBV7-9 and TRBJ1-2): DTGVSQNPRHKITKRGQNVTFRCDPISEHNRLYWYRQTLGQGPEFLTYFQNEAQLEKSRLLSDRFSAERPKGSFSTLEIQRTEQGDSAMYLCASSSREGMIGYGYTFGSGTRLTVV.

This clonotype was seen only a few times. A junction boundary mismatches the germline segment, possibly from a read error. The chain carries TRBV7-9 and TRBJ1-4; 7 nucleotides align to TRBD1. Germline-derived CDR1 and CDR2 are SEHNR and FQNEAQ (reference sequence). The CDR3 loop spans 14 amino acids. CDR3 in DNA: TGTGCCAGCAGCCGACGACAGGGAGATGAAAAGCTGTTTTTT. Its protein is CASSRRQGDEKLFF.

This chain connects TRBV5-5 to TRBJ2-7, with a tentative D call TRBD1 (6 bases). V was cut by 4 bases and J by 3 bases, with 14 bases left in between. From germline, CDR1 is SGHKS and CDR2 YYEKEE (reference sequence). This CDR3 comprises 14 residues. The CDR3 bases are TGTGCCAGCAGCCGGACAGTTGGGGACTACGAGCAGTACTTC. Its protein product is CASSRTVGDYEQYF.

The V and J genes are TRBV6-1 and TRBJ1-6, with 9 bases matching TRBD1. The CDR3 consists of 18 residues. The V gene's germline CDR1 is MNHNS and CDR2 SASEGT. The junction had 21 bases not matched to a gene; V was cut back by 8 bases and J by 10 bases. CDR3 sequence reads: CASGPGQGMGMAASPLHF. The CDR3, as DNA: TGTGCCAGCGGACCGGGACAGGGAATGGGTATGGCGGCCTCACCCCTCCACTTT.

The V call is TRBV7-9, the J call TRBJ1-2; 7 nucleotides agree with TRBD1. In germline, CDR1 is SEHNR, CDR2 FQNEAQ (reference sequence). With V trimmed by 1 base and J by 7 bases, 9 bases remained unmatched. The CDR3 loop spans 15 amino acids. CDR3 loop: CASSLVVEGALGYTF. CDR3 nucleotides: TGTGCCAGCAGCTTAGTTGTCGAGGGGGCGCTTGGCTACACCTTC.

This clonotype showed up just a few times. The chain is built from TRBV4-3 and TRBJ1-2, with TRBD1 matching over 10 bases. The V and J ends lost 3 bases and 3 bases, in that order; junction bases with no gene match: 7. The CDR3 extends over 16 amino acids. Germline V gene lookup returns CDR1 LGHNA and CDR2 YSLEER. The CDR3 bases are TGCGCCAGCAGCCAGTACTGGACAGGGGGAGACTATGGCTACACCTTC. Translating gives CASSQYWTGGDYGYTF.

There are a few counts of this clonotype. The chain employs TRBV12-3 or TRBV12-4 and TRBJ2-1; D is possibly TRBD2 (5 bases). The V gene lost 1 base and the J gene lost 4 bases, with 14 bases spanning the gap. The CDR3 has 16 residues. DNA of the CDR3: TGTGCCAGCAGTTTAGGTGGAGGTCTTGGGTACAATGAGCAGTTCTTC. This sequence encodes CASSLGGGLGYNEQFF.

The CDR3 nucleotides read TGTGCCAGCAGCTTAGGCCCAGCGGGATCAAGAAATGAGCAGTTCTTC. Translated, it gives CASSLGPAGSRNEQFF. This sequence joins TRBV7-6 and TRBJ2-1; 7 positions match TRBD2. Germline CDR1 is SGHVS and CDR2 is FNYEAQ. V lost 1 base, J lost 7 bases, and 10 bases stayed unmatched. The CDR3 sequence is 16 residues long.